This T cell receptor (beta chain) emerged from a study of T cell responses to AZD1222 COVID-19 vaccine. Germline CDR1 MGHRA, CDR2 YSYEKL. This CDR3 region has 14 residues. V gave up 4 bases and J gave up 4 bases; unmatched junction bases: 5. Clones were sequenced by immunoSEQ multiplex PCR, and TCRdb holds only the in-frame ones, with some missing. The sample lists more than 80,000 clones, roughly 93% occurring once. The chain recombines TRBV4-1 with TRBJ2-3; 7 bases fit TRBD1. This TCR was recovered from an adult in good health. The starting material was peripheral blood, obtained on day 0 of AZD1222 vaccination. In nucleotides, the CDR3 is TGCGCCAGCAGCCCCAGCGACAGGGCAGATACGCAGTATTTT. This gives the protein CASSPSDRADTQYF.